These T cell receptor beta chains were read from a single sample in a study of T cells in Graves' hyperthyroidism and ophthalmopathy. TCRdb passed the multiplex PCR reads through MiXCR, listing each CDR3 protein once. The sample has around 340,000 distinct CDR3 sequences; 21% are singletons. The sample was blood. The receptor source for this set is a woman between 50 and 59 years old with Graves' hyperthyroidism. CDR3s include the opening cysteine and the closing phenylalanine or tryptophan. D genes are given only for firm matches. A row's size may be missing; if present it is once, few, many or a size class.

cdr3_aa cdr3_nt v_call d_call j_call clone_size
CSAINHEQYF TGCAGTGCTATCAACCACGAGCAGTACTTC TRBV20-1 - TRBJ2-7 many
CASSRESNYGYTF TGTGCCAGCTCACGAGAGAGCAACTATGGCTACACCTTC TRBV18 - TRBJ1-2 many
CASSLDGLNNEQFF TGTGCCAGCAGTTTGGACGGCTTGAACAATGAGCAGTTCTTC TRBV6-1 - TRBJ2-1 -
CASSPRSRSNYGYTF TGTGCCAGCAGCCCCCGGAGTCGGAGTAACTATGGCTACACCTTC TRBV7-8 - TRBJ1-2 few
CASAPGLAFHEQYF TGTGCCAGCGCCCCCGGACTAGCGTTCCACGAGCAGTACTTC TRBV9 TRBD2 TRBJ2-7 many
CASSSTRFYGEQYF TGTGCCAGCAGTTCAACCCGCTTCTATGGCGAGCAGTACTTC TRBV27 - TRBJ2-7 -
CSAIGTFSYNEQFF TGCAGTGCGATCGGGACTTTCTCCTACAATGAGCAGTTCTTC TRBV20-1 - TRBJ2-1 -
CASKGAGRLNIQYF TGTGCCAGCAAAGGGGCCGGGAGATTAAACATTCAGTACTTC TRBV6-2/TRBV6-3 - TRBJ2-4 many
CASSEGPSGAFF TGTGCCAGCAGTGAAGGACCCTCAGGAGCTTTCTTT TRBV25-1 - TRBJ1-1 -
CASSDRVDQPQHF TGTGCCAGCAGCGACAGGGTCGATCAGCCCCAGCATTTT TRBV12-3/TRBV12-4 TRBD1 TRBJ1-5 many
CAWRGPRRHGYTF TGTGCCTGGAGAGGACCGAGGAGGCATGGCTACACCTTC TRBV30 - TRBJ1-2 many
CASSLGGTSGGSYEQYF TGTGCCAGCAGTTTAGGCGGCACTAGCGGGGGGTCCTACGAGCAGTACTTC TRBV12-3/TRBV12-4 TRBD2 TRBJ2-7 many
CSARDRRQKQEQFF TGCAGTGCTAGAGATCGACGGCAGAAGCAAGAGCAGTTCTTC TRBV20-1 - TRBJ2-1 many
CASSPRDKTDNSPLHF TGTGCCAGCAGCCCCAGGGATAAGACGGATAATTCACCCCTCCACTTT TRBV3-1 - TRBJ1-6 -
CASSLDRGNTDTQYF TGTGCCAGCAGCTTAGACCGGGGGAACACAGATACGCAGTATTTT TRBV7-3 - TRBJ2-3 many
CASSLGGTNNSPLHF TGTGCCAGCAGCTTAGGGGGCACGAATAATTCACCCCTCCACTTT TRBV7-9 - TRBJ1-6 -
CASSIVGHREKLFF TGTGCCAGTAGTATAGTGGGGCATCGAGAAAAACTGTTTTTT TRBV19 - TRBJ1-4 -
CASSPGTVNTEAFF TGCGCCAGCAGCCCAGGGACAGTGAACACTGAAGCTTTCTTT TRBV5-1 TRBD1 TRBJ1-1 many
CSARRTSADDTQYF TGCAGTGCCCGTAGGACTAGCGCCGACGATACGCAGTATTTT TRBV20-1 TRBD2 TRBJ2-3 -
CASSEPGRGFIGTQYF TGTGCCAGCAGTGAACCCGGTCGAGGGTTCATTGGGACGCAGTATTTT TRBV28 - TRBJ2-3 -
CASSSSRITDTQYF TGTGCCAGTAGTTCCTCGCGAATCACAGATACGCAGTATTTT TRBV19 - TRBJ2-3 -
CASSAGTQTLGTQYF TGTGCCAGCAGTGCCGGGACCCAAACTTTAGGGACCCAGTACTTC TRBV2 - TRBJ2-5 -
CATSDSDYNEQFF TGTGCCACCAGTGATTCAGACTACAATGAGCAGTTCTTC TRBV24-1 - TRBJ2-1 -
CASTGGGGQETQYF TGTGCCAGCACCGGGGGGGGGGGACAAGAGACCCAGTACTTC TRBV2 TRBD2 TRBJ2-5 many
CSARTGAGYGYTF TGCAGCGCTCGTACAGGGGCGGGCTATGGCTACACCTTC TRBV29-1 TRBD1 TRBJ1-2 many
CASSWTSGSNIQYF TGTGCCAGCAGCTGGACTAGCGGGAGTAACATTCAGTACTTC TRBV11-3 TRBD2 TRBJ2-4 few
CATSRDGGDRGYTF TGTGCCACCAGCAGAGATGGAGGGGACCGTGGCTACACCTTC TRBV15 - TRBJ1-2 -
CAWSVQGTSPLHF TGTGCCTGGAGTGTACAGGGGACTTCACCCCTCCACTTT TRBV30 TRBD1 TRBJ1-6 many
CASSTGTGIQETQYF TGTGCCAGCTCCACCGGGACAGGGATTCAAGAGACCCAGTACTTC TRBV18 TRBD1 TRBJ2-5 few
CASSIEGGRRNTEAFF TGTGCCAGTAGTATAGAGGGGGGGCGCCGGAACACTGAAGCTTTCTTT TRBV19 - TRBJ1-1 -
CASSITVSSTDTQYF TGTGCCAGCAGCATTACAGTTTCTAGCACAGATACGCAGTATTTT TRBV7-2 - TRBJ2-3 many
CASSTMTGGFQPQHF TGTGCCAGTAGTACCATGACAGGGGGCTTTCAGCCCCAGCATTTT TRBV19 TRBD1 TRBJ1-5 -
CASSLTGSSGGYTF TGTGCCAGCAGTTTAACCGGTAGTTCCGGAGGCTACACCTTC TRBV28 - TRBJ1-2 -
CASSQGQGNNEQFF TGTGCCAGCAGCCAGGGACAGGGTAACAATGAGCAGTTCTTC TRBV7-3 TRBD1 TRBJ2-1 many
CASRPDRVAGQPQHF TGTGCCAGCAGACCGGACAGGGTAGCGGGTCAGCCCCAGCATTTT TRBV28 TRBD1 TRBJ1-5 many
CASRYQGAGGTEAFF TGTGCCAGCAGGTACCAGGGGGCCGGGGGCACTGAAGCTTTCTTT TRBV27 TRBD1 TRBJ1-1 -
CASSESSGSGANVLTF TGCGCCAGCAGTGAGTCTTCGGGGTCTGGGGCCAACGTCCTGACTTTC TRBV10-1 - TRBJ2-6 -
CSAREGLAGRNEQFF TGCAGTGCTAGAGAAGGACTAGCGGGGCGCAATGAGCAGTTCTTC TRBV20-1 TRBD2 TRBJ2-1 few
CASSPYQGGYGYTF TGTGCCAGCAGCCCATACCAAGGGGGCTATGGCTACACCTTC TRBV7-2 - TRBJ1-2 many
CASSFPFLAVRGDTQYF TGTGCCAGCAGTTTCCCCTTTCTAGCGGTGCGGGGAGATACGCAGTATTTT TRBV28 TRBD2 TRBJ2-3 many
CASSPPRAGSYNEQFF TGTGCCAGCAGTCCCCCCAGGGCCGGCTCCTACAATGAGCAGTTCTTC TRBV27 - TRBJ2-1 many